The 18 T cell receptor beta chains below were found in one sample sequenced in a study of T cells in Graves' hyperthyroidism and ophthalmopathy. The TCR beta CDR3 regions underwent amplification using RNA transcripts as the source. The HTBI primer set was used in a first-round RT-PCR of the TCR CDR3. TCRdb recomputed calls from the multiplex PCR reads with MiXCR, one row per CDR3 protein. The sample carries 300,000 to 450,000 distinct CDR3 sequences, 14% recorded once. Specimen: blood. These TCRs come from a woman aged 25 to 39 with Graves' ophthalmopathy.

This clonotype turned up a few times. The chain recombines TRBV2 with TRBJ2-1; a weak D match, TRBD2 (6 bases). Per germline, CDR1 SNHLY and CDR2 FYNNEI. Trimming removed 0 bases at V and 2 bases at J, with 8 bases between. This CDR3 is built from 15 residues. The CDR3: CASSEAWGAYNEQFF. For the CDR3, the DNA is TGTGCCAGCAGTGAAGCCTGGGGGGCCTACAATGAGCAGTTCTTC.

V and J are TRBV4-1 and TRBJ2-1, with D perhaps TRBD2 (5 bases). Trimming stripped 2 bases from V and 9 bases from J, with 8 bases between. This CDR3 region has 12 residues. The germline CDR1 and CDR2 sequences are MGHRA and YSYEKL. CDR3 sequence: CASSQIGGEQFF. CDR3 DNA: TGCGCCAGCAGCCAAATAGGAGGTGAGCAGTTCTTC.

This clonotype was recorded many times. The CDR3 DNA follows: TGTGCCACGCGAGGGGTTGGCACCGGGGAGCTGTTTTTT. Translating gives CATRGVGTGELFF. This rearrangement joins TRBV6-1 to TRBJ2-2; D is tentatively TRBD1 or TRBD2 (5 bases each). Germline CDR1 reads MNHNS; CDR2 reads SASEGT. The CDR3 totals 13 residues. V gave up 10 bases and J gave up 4 bases, with 13 bases separating them.

This clonotype occurred a few times. The chain couples TRBV7-3 to TRBJ2-2, with TRBD2 matching 8 bases. CDR1 is SGHTA, CDR2 FQGTGA, per germline. Unmatched junction bases numbered 13, after V lost 1 base and J lost 6 bases. The length of the CDR3 is 18 residues. The CDR3 DNA sequence: TGTGCCAGCAGCTTAATTGGCGAGCGGGGGCCGGGGGCCGGGGAGCTGTTTTTT. It translates to CASSLIGERGPGAGELFF. Filled out from reference TRBV7-3 and TRBJ2-2, the complete variable domain reads GAGVSQTPSNKVTEKGKYVELRCDPISGHTALYWYRQSLGQGPEFLIYFQGTGAADDSGLPNDRFFAVRPEGSVSTLKIQRTERGDSAVYLCASSLIGERGPGAGELFFGEGSRLTVL.

This sequence joins TRBV7-9 and TRBJ1-1; maybe TRBD1 (5 bases). This CDR3 is 14 amino acids long. V was clipped by 6 bases and J by 2 bases, with 13 bases between them. Germline V CDR1 and CDR2: SEHNR, FQNEAQ (reference sequence). The CDR3 DNA reads TGTGCCAGCAGTTACACCGGGACTAACACTGAAGCTTTCTTT. It codes for CASSYTGTNTEAFF.

This clonotype appeared a few times. V is TRBV5-5 and J is TRBJ2-1, with a tentative D call TRBD2 (6 bases). This CDR3 has 20 residues. The V end lost 3 bases, the J end lost 7 bases, and 32 bases lay between the germline ends. The V gene's germline CDR1 is SGHKS and CDR2 YYEKEE (reference sequence). The CDR3 spells CASSSGDPARLRWFGNEQFF. The CDR3 DNA sequence: TGTGCCAGCAGCTCGGGAGACCCGGCGCGTCTCCGTTGGTTCGGGAATGAGCAGTTCTTC.

This clonotype was seen ten or more times. This chain connects TRBV6-2 or TRBV6-3 to TRBJ2-1, with D perhaps TRBD1 (7 bases). CDR3 length: 14 residues. Germline V gene lookup returns CDR1 MNHEY and CDR2 SVGEGT. V was trimmed by 5 bases and J by 8 bases, leaving 16 bases between them. The CDR3 is CASSGGQRVHEQFF. The CDR3 region has the DNA TGTGCCAGCAGTGGGGGACAGCGGGTCCATGAGCAGTTCTTC.

This chain joins TRBV7-8 and TRBJ2-1, with TRBD2 matching 11 bases. The CDR3 is 15 residues long. Germline V gene lookup returns CDR1 SGHVS and CDR2 FQNEAQ. V shed 4 bases, J shed 4 bases, and the junction held 3 bases outside the gene matches. This CDR3 is CASSYGLAGYNEQFF. CDR3 coding DNA: TGTGCCAGCAGCTACGGACTAGCGGGTTACAATGAGCAGTTCTTC.

The sample holds a few counts of this clonotype. This rearrangement joins TRBV4-1 to TRBJ2-7; D is unclear. The CDR3 totals 15 residues. Germline assignment: CDR1 MGHRA and CDR2 YSYEKL. V shed 3 bases and J shed 4 bases, with 16 bases lying between them. CDR3 in amino acids: CASSQARVLGYEQYF. The CDR3 region has the DNA TGCGCCAGCAGCCAGGCCCGGGTCCTGGGGTACGAGCAGTACTTC.

This clonotype was detected many times. The chain couples TRBV28 to TRBJ2-1; the D call may be TRBD1 or TRBD2 (5 bases each). Germline V gene lookup returns CDR1 MDHEN and CDR2 SYDVKM. Trimming took 2 bases from V and 10 from J, leaving 18 bases between them. The CDR3 has 15 residues. The CDR3 sequence: CASSLRQPGPKEQFF. In DNA form, the CDR3 reads TGTGCCAGCAGTTTACGCCAACCGGGACCGAAGGAGCAGTTCTTC.

This clonotype was seen repeatedly, ten times or more. Here the CDR3 DNA reads TGTGCCAGCAGCGTCCGGGACATCCCCAATGAGCAGTTCTTC. Encoded protein: CASSVRDIPNEQFF. V and J are TRBV9 and TRBJ2-1, with a tentative D call TRBD1 (6 bases). This CDR3 region has 14 residues. CDR1 is SGDLS and CDR2 is YYNGEE in the germline V gene. Trimming shortened V by 2 bases and J by 6 bases, and 12 bases separated the two germline ends.

The gene calls are TRBV6-1 and TRBJ1-5, with no clear D. Germline CDR1 and CDR2: MNHNS and SASEGT. The ends were cut back, 1 base at V and 4 bases at J, with 5 bases in the middle. The CDR3 extends over 13 amino acids. CDR3 region: CASSEVENQPQHF. In DNA, the CDR3 is TGTGCCAGCAGTGAAGTAGAGAATCAGCCCCAGCATTTT.

The gene calls are TRBV5-1 and TRBJ1-3; the D is unclear. CDR1 and CDR2 from the germline V gene are SGHRS and YFSETQ. V lost 0 bases and J 0 bases, leaving 4 bases between the germline ends. The CDR3 extends over 14 amino acids. The CDR3 protein is CASSLVPSGNTIYF. As DNA, the CDR3 is TGCGCCAGCAGCTTGGTGCCCTCTGGAAACACCATATATTTT.

This clonotype was seen at least ten times. The V gene is TRBV7-9, the J gene TRBJ2-1; D may match TRBD1 or TRBD2 (5 bases each). The CDR3 consists of 16 residues. The V gene's germline CDR1 is SEHNR and CDR2 FQNEAQ (reference sequence). Deletions cut 5 bases from V and 2 bases from J, with 16 bases between. The CDR3 sequence is CASSTEGQGPYNEQFF. As DNA, the CDR3 is TGTGCCAGCAGCACAGAGGGCCAGGGACCCTACAATGAGCAGTTCTTC. The full variable domain, rest sourced from reference TRBV7-9 and TRBJ2-1, is DTGVSQNPRHKITKRGQNVTFRCDPISEHNRLYWYRQTLGQGPEFLTYFQNEAQLEKSRLLSDRFSAERPKGSFSTLEIQRTEQGDSAMYLCASSTEGQGPYNEQFFGPGTRLTVL.

This clonotype was seen many times. The genes are TRBV28 and TRBJ1-5; D is possibly TRBD1 (6 bases). The CDR3 runs 17 residues. Germline-derived CDR1 and CDR2 are MDHEN and SYDVKM. V was pared by 4 bases and J by 4 bases, with 20 bases between. The CDR3 protein is CASSSEGTRATNQPQHF. CDR3 nucleotides: TGTGCCAGCAGTTCCGAGGGGACAAGGGCCACAAATCAGCCCCAGCATTTT.

This clonotype was seen ten or more times. The chain employs TRBV7-9 and TRBJ1-4; D might be TRBD1 (6 bases). V was trimmed by 5 bases and J by 0 bases, leaving 10 bases between them. Per germline, CDR1 SEHNR and CDR2 FQNEAQ (reference sequence). The CDR3 consists of 15 residues. CDR3 coding DNA: TGTGCCAGCAGCGTACAGGGTGCAACTAATGAAAAACTGTTTTTT. Encoded protein: CASSVQGATNEKLFF.

Ten or more counts support this clonotype. The rearrangement joins TRBV7-2 to TRBJ1-1, with 7 bases lining up with TRBD1. V lost 5 bases, J lost 8 bases, and 11 bases stayed unmatched. This CDR3 comprises 14 residues. Germline V CDR1 and CDR2: SGHTA, FQGNSA. CDR3 coding DNA: TGTGCCAGCAGCCCACAGGGGCCAACGTCGGAAGCTTTCTTT. This sequence encodes CASSPQGPTSEAFF.

The rearrangement links TRBV20-1 to TRBJ1-5; possibly TRBD1 for D (6 bases). Trimming shortened V by 3 bases and J by 6 bases, and 15 bases separated the two germline ends. The CDR3 loop spans 14 amino acids. Germline V gene lookup returns CDR1 DFQATT and CDR2 SNEGSKA (reference sequence). The CDR3 spells CSASKGGAGQPQHF. CDR3 bases: TGCAGTGCTAGTAAGGGGGGCGCGGGTCAGCCCCAGCATTTT.